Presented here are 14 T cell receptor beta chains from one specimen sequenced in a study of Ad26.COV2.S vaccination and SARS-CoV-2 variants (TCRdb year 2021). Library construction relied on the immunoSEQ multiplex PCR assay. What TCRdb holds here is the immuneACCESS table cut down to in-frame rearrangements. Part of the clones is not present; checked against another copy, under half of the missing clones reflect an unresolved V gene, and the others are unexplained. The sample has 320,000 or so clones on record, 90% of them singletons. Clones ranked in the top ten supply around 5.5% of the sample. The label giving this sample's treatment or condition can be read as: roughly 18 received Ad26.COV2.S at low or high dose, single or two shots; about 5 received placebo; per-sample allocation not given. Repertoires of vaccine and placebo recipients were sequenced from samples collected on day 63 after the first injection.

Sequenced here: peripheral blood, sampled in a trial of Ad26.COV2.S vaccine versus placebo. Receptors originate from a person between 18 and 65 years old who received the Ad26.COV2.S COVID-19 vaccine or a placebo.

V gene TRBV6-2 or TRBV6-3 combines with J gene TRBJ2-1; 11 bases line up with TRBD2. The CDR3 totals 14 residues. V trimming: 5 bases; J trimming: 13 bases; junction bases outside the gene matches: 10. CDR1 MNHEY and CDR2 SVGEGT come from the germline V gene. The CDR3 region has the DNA TGTGCCAGCAGTCTTCTAGCGGGGGGAATCAGTCAGTTCTTC. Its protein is CASSLLAGGISQFF.

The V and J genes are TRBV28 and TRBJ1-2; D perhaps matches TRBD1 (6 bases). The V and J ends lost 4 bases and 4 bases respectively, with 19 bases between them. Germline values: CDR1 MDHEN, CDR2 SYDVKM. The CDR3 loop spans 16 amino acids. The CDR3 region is CASSSPGGGQGYGYTF. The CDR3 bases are TGTGCCAGCAGTTCCCCGGGCGGGGGCCAGGGCTATGGCTACACCTTC.

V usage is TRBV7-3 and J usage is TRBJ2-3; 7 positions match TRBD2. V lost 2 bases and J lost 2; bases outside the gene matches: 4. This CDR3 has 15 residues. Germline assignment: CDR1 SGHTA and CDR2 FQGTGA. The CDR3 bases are TGTGCCAGCAGCTTAGCGGGAGCAACCACAGATACGCAGTATTTT. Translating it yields CASSLAGATTDTQYF. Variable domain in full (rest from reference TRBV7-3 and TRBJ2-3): GAGVSQTPSNKVTEKGKYVELRCDPISGHTALYWYRQSLGQGPEFLIYFQGTGAADDSGLPNDRFFAVRPEGSVSTLKIQRTERGDSAVYLCASSLAGATTDTQYFGPGTRLTVL.

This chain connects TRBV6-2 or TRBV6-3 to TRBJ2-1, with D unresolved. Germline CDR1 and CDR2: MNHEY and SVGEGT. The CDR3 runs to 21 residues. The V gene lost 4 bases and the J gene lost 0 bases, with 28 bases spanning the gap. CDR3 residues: CASSFRIRWLILVSSYNEQFF. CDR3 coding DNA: TGTGCCAGCAGTTTCAGAATACGTTGGCTGATTTTGGTTAGCTCCTACAATGAGCAGTTCTTC.

The CDR3 coding sequence is TGTGCCACGGGACTAGCGATAGATACGCAGTATTTT. It codes for CATGLAIDTQYF. This chain links TRBV28 with TRBJ2-3, with 10 bases matching TRBD2. There are 12 residues in the CDR3. J lost 5 bases, V lost 10 bases, and 3 bases had no gene match. Germline values: CDR1 MDHEN, CDR2 SYDVKM.

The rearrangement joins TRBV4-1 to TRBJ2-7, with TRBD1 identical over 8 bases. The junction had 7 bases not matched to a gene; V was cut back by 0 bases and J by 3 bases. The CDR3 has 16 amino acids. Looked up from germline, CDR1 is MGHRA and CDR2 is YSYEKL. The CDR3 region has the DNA TGCGCCAGCAGCCAAGATGTTCGACAGGGGCACTACGAGCAGTACTTC. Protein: CASSQDVRQGHYEQYF.

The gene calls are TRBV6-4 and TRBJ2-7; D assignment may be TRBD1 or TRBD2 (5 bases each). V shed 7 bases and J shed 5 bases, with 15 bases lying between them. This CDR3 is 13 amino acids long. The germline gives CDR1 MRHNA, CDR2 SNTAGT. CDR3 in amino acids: CASMKRDGDEQYF. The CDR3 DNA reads TGTGCCAGCATGAAAAGGGACGGGGACGAGCAGTACTTC.

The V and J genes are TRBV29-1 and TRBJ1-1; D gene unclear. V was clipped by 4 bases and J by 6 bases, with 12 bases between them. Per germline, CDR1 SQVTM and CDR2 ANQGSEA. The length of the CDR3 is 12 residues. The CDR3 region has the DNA TGCAGCGTTGGGCAATTGACGTCTGAAGCTTTCTTT. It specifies CSVGQLTSEAFF.

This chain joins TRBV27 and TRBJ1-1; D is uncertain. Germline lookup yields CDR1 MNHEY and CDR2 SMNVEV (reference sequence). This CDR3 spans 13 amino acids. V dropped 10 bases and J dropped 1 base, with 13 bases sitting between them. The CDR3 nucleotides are TGTGCCACCGCGGTAATCGGGAACACTGAAGCTTTCTTT. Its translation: CATAVIGNTEAFF.

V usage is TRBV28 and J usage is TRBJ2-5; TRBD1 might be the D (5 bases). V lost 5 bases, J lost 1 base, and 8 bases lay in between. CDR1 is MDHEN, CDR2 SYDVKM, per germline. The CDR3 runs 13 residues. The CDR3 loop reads CASSEQAQETQYF. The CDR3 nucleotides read TGTGCCAGCAGTGAACAGGCCCAAGAGACCCAGTACTTC. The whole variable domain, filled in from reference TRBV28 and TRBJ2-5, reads DVKVTQSSRYLVKRTGEKVFLECVQDMDHENMFWYRQDPGLGLRLIYFSYDVKMKEKGDIPEGYSVSREKKERFSLILESASTNQTSMYLCASSEQAQETQYFGPGTRLLVL.

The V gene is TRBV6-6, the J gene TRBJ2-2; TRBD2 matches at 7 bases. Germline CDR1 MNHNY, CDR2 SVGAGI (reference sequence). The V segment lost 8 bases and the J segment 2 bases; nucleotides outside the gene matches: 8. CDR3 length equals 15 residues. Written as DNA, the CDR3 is TGTGCCAGCCATCCTTCGGGGGGAAACACCGGGGAGCTGTTTTTT. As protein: CASHPSGGNTGELFF.

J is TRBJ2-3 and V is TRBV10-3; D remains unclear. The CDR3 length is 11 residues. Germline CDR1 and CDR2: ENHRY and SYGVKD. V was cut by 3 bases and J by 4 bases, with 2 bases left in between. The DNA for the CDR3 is TGTGCCATCAGTGATTCAGATACGCAGTATTTT. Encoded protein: CAISDSDTQYF.

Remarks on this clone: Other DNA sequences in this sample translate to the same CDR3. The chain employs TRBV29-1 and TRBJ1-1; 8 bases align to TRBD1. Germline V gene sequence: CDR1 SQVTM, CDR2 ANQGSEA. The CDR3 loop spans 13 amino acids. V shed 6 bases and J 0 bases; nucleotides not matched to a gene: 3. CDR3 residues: CSVRGLMNTEAFF. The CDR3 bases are TGCAGCGTCAGGGGGCTCATGAACACTGAAGCTTTCTTT.

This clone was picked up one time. CDR3: CASSTSQETQYF. CDR3 nucleotides: TGTGCCAGCAGCACCTCTCAAGAGACCCAGTACTTC. The chain links TRBV12-3 or TRBV12-4 to TRBJ2-5; D gene ambiguous. V was trimmed by 6 bases and J by 2 bases, leaving 7 bases between them. The CDR3 length is 12 residues.